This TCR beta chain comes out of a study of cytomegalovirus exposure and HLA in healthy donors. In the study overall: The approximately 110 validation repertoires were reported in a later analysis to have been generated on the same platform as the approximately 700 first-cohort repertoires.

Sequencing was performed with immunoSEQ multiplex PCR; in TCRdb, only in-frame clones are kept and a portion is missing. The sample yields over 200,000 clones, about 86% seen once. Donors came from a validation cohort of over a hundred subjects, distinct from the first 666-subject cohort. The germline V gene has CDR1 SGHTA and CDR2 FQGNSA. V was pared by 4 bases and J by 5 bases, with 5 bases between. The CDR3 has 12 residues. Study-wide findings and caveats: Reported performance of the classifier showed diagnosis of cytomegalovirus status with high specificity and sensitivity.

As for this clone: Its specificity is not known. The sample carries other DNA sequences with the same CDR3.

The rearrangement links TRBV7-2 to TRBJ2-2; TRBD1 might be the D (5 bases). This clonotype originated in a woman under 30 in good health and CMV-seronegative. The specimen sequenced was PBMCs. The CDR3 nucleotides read TGTGCCAGCAGCTCAGGGACCGGGGAGCTGTTTTTT. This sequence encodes CASSSGTGELFF.